Listed below are T cell receptor beta chains from one sample, sequenced in a study of blood T cells in healthy people across ages. From the 5' RACE reads, TCRdb called clonotypes with MiXCR, one entry per CDR3 protein. There are 2 million or so distinct CDR3 sequences in the sample; about 49% occur only once, and roughly 2% lies in the top ten. The sample consisted of blood. The receptor source for this set is a middle-aged woman in good health. Each CDR3 is given with its conserved first and last residue. Fields, in order: J gene, D gene, clone size, V gene, CDR3 protein, CDR3 DNA. D genes are given only for firm matches. Clone size is stated in some rows and not others, as once, few, many or a class when expanded.

J gene: TRBJ2-5; D gene: NA; clone size: few; V gene: TRBV9; CDR3 protein: CASSVGASETQYF; CDR3 DNA: TGTGCCAGCAGCGTAGGAGCCAGTGAGACCCAGTACTTC
J gene: TRBJ2-7; D gene: NA; clone size: NA; V gene: TRBV15; CDR3 protein: CATSGRGRSSYEQYF; CDR3 DNA: TGTGCCACCAGCGGACGGGGGCGAAGCTCCTACGAGCAGTACTTC
J gene: TRBJ2-5; D gene: TRBD2; clone size: few; V gene: TRBV12-3/TRBV12-4; CDR3 protein: CASSTTSGSQETQYF; CDR3 DNA: TGTGCCAGCAGTACGACTAGCGGTTCCCAAGAGACCCAGTACTTC
J gene: TRBJ1-5; D gene: NA; clone size: few; V gene: TRBV6-5; CDR3 protein: CASRRVGNQPQHF; CDR3 DNA: TGTGCCAGCAGGAGGGTGGGCAATCAGCCCCAGCATTTT
J gene: TRBJ2-1; D gene: NA; clone size: NA; V gene: TRBV11-2; CDR3 protein: CASTLRVFDEQFF; CDR3 DNA: TGTGCCAGCACCCTCAGGGTTTTCGATGAGCAGTTCTTC
J gene: TRBJ1-2; D gene: NA; clone size: NA; V gene: TRBV4-1; CDR3 protein: CASSQGAFGYTF; CDR3 DNA: TGCGCCAGCTCCCAAGGGGCATTTGGCTACACCTTC
J gene: TRBJ2-1; D gene: TRBD2; clone size: NA; V gene: TRBV28; CDR3 protein: CATLAGWKNEQFF; CDR3 DNA: TGTGCCACCCTAGCGGGGTGGAAGAATGAGCAGTTCTTC
J gene: TRBJ1-6; D gene: TRBD1; clone size: few; V gene: TRBV4-1; CDR3 protein: CASSQGGQRSYNSPLHF; CDR3 DNA: TGCGCCAGCAGCCAAGGGGGACAGCGCTCCTATAATTCACCCCTCCACTTT
J gene: TRBJ1-2; D gene: NA; clone size: once; V gene: TRBV10-3; CDR3 protein: CAISELGGRNYGYTF; CDR3 DNA: TGTGCCATCAGTGAACTAGGGGGGAGAAACTATGGCTACACCTTC
J gene: TRBJ2-3; D gene: TRBD1; clone size: NA; V gene: TRBV6-5; CDR3 protein: CASSTRDRGSDTQYF; CDR3 DNA: TGTGCCAGCAGTACCCGGGACAGGGGATCCGATACGCAGTATTTT
J gene: TRBJ2-5; D gene: TRBD1; clone size: few; V gene: TRBV24-1; CDR3 protein: CATSESDRSETQYF; CDR3 DNA: TGTGCCACCAGTGAATCGGACAGGTCAGAGACCCAGTACTTC
J gene: TRBJ2-7; D gene: NA; clone size: NA; V gene: TRBV5-1; CDR3 protein: CASSLRSPRTRHEQYF; CDR3 DNA: TGCGCCAGCAGCTTGAGGTCCCCTAGGACCAGGCACGAGCAGTACTTC
J gene: TRBJ2-5; D gene: NA; clone size: many; V gene: TRBV6-6; CDR3 protein: CASSSGQETQYF; CDR3 DNA: TGTGCCAGCAGTTCAGGGCAAGAGACCCAGTACTTC
J gene: TRBJ2-1; D gene: NA; clone size: NA; V gene: TRBV6-2/TRBV6-3; CDR3 protein: CASSYVRRGFKDEQFF; CDR3 DNA: TGTGCCAGCAGTTACGTGAGGCGGGGTTTCAAAGATGAGCAGTTCTTC
J gene: TRBJ2-7; D gene: TRBD2; clone size: NA; V gene: TRBV4-3; CDR3 protein: CASSQETSDLRAQYF; CDR3 DNA: TGCGCCAGCAGCCAAGAGACTAGCGATCTGAGGGCCCAGTACTTC
J gene: TRBJ1-2; D gene: TRBD1; clone size: NA; V gene: TRBV3-1; CDR3 protein: CASRPQGGGYTF; CDR3 DNA: TGTGCCAGCAGACCGCAGGGGGGTGGCTACACCTTC
J gene: TRBJ2-7; D gene: NA; clone size: NA; V gene: TRBV20-1; CDR3 protein: CSVKTHASVQYF; CDR3 DNA: TGCAGTGTAAAGACGCATGCGAGCGTGCAGTACTTC
J gene: TRBJ2-3; D gene: TRBD1; clone size: NA; V gene: TRBV7-9; CDR3 protein: CASSPKDRGLTDTQYF; CDR3 DNA: TGTGCCAGCAGCCCGAAGGACAGGGGCCTCACAGATACGCAGTATTTT
J gene: TRBJ2-7; D gene: NA; clone size: NA; V gene: TRBV7-2; CDR3 protein: CASSLIFPPYEQYF; CDR3 DNA: TGTGCCAGCAGCTTGATCTTTCCCCCGTACGAGCAGTACTTC
J gene: TRBJ2-7; D gene: NA; clone size: NA; V gene: TRBV4-2; CDR3 protein: CASSQDWEQGDFEQYF; CDR3 DNA: TGTGCCAGCAGCCAAGATTGGGAACAGGGTGACTTCGAGCAGTACTTC
J gene: TRBJ2-5; D gene: NA; clone size: NA; V gene: TRBV15; CDR3 protein: CATSRAWGRETQYF; CDR3 DNA: TGTGCCACCAGCAGAGCCTGGGGGCGAGAGACCCAGTACTTC
J gene: TRBJ1-2; D gene: TRBD1; clone size: NA; V gene: TRBV27; CDR3 protein: CASGDRGSYGYTF; CDR3 DNA: TGTGCCAGTGGCGACAGGGGAAGCTATGGCTACACCTTC
J gene: TRBJ1-4; D gene: TRBD1; clone size: few; V gene: TRBV4-2; CDR3 protein: CASSPDRAPGELFF; CDR3 DNA: TGTGCCAGCAGCCCGGACAGGGCCCCCGGGGAACTGTTTTTT
J gene: TRBJ1-5; D gene: NA; clone size: NA; V gene: TRBV4-2; CDR3 protein: CASQLHRAQGDQPQHF; CDR3 DNA: TGTGCCTCACAACTCCACAGGGCTCAAGGAGATCAGCCCCAGCATTTT
J gene: TRBJ2-7; D gene: NA; clone size: NA; V gene: TRBV27; CDR3 protein: CTSSLSLGVKTHEQYF; CDR3 DNA: TGTACCAGCAGTTTATCACTGGGGGTTAAAACCCACGAGCAGTACTTC
J gene: TRBJ2-1; D gene: TRBD2; clone size: NA; V gene: TRBV20-1; CDR3 protein: CSATMLAVYNEQFF; CDR3 DNA: TGCAGTGCTACCATGCTAGCGGTATACAATGAGCAGTTCTTC
J gene: TRBJ2-3; D gene: NA; clone size: once; V gene: TRBV7-9; CDR3 protein: CACSTYKTDTQYF; CDR3 DNA: TGTGCCTGCAGCACATATAAAACAGATACGCAGTATTTT
J gene: TRBJ2-4; D gene: NA; clone size: NA; V gene: TRBV24-1; CDR3 protein: CATSDTGMGNIQYF; CDR3 DNA: TGTGCCACCAGTGATACAGGAATGGGGAACATTCAGTACTTC
J gene: TRBJ1-2; D gene: NA; clone size: NA; V gene: TRBV20-1; CDR3 protein: CSARVFESNYGYTF; CDR3 DNA: TGCAGTGCTAGAGTGTTTGAGAGTAACTATGGCTACACCTTC
J gene: TRBJ2-4; D gene: NA; clone size: NA; V gene: TRBV27; CDR3 protein: CASSLSGVGVNEQYF; CDR3 DNA: TGTGCCAGCAGTTTATCGGGGGTCGGTGTCAATGAGCAGTACTTC
J gene: TRBJ1-2; D gene: NA; clone size: NA; V gene: TRBV4-2; CDR3 protein: CASSRTDRNYGYTF; CDR3 DNA: TGTGCCAGCAGCCGCACGGATCGGAACTATGGCTACACCTTC
J gene: TRBJ2-7; D gene: NA; clone size: few; V gene: TRBV12-3/TRBV12-4; CDR3 protein: CASSSRDLSYEQYF; CDR3 DNA: TGTGCCAGCAGTTCCCGGGACCTCAGTTACGAGCAGTACTTC
J gene: TRBJ2-1; D gene: TRBD1; clone size: few; V gene: TRBV5-1; CDR3 protein: CASSFVGTGGGTFNEQFF; CDR3 DNA: TGCGCCAGCAGCTTTGTCGGGACAGGGGGAGGAACGTTTAATGAGCAGTTCTTC
J gene: TRBJ2-5; D gene: NA; clone size: NA; V gene: TRBV29-1; CDR3 protein: CSVTGTETQYF; CDR3 DNA: TGCAGCGTCACGGGGACGGAGACCCAGTACTTC
J gene: TRBJ2-7; D gene: NA; clone size: NA; V gene: TRBV5-1; CDR3 protein: CVSSLKEPGSYEQYF; CDR3 DNA: TGCGTCAGCAGCTTGAAGGAACCGGGCTCCTACGAGCAGTACTTC
J gene: TRBJ1-1; D gene: NA; clone size: NA; V gene: TRBV6-5; CDR3 protein: CASKPPIAGSEAFF; CDR3 DNA: TGTGCCAGCAAGCCCCCCATCGCAGGGTCTGAAGCTTTCTTT
J gene: TRBJ2-6; D gene: NA; clone size: NA; V gene: TRBV27; CDR3 protein: CASTWGDSGANVLTF; CDR3 DNA: TGTGCCAGCACATGGGGGGACTCTGGGGCCAACGTCCTGACTTTC
J gene: TRBJ2-7; D gene: NA; clone size: few; V gene: TRBV5-1; CDR3 protein: CASSASGLGTQYEQYF; CDR3 DNA: TGCGCCAGCAGCGCCTCCGGCCTAGGGACTCAATACGAGCAGTACTTC